Ten or more counts support the clone carrying this TCR beta chain. Its antigen is unknown. TCRdb ran MiXCR on the reads and lists one entry per CDR3 protein. The sample holds 450,000 to 650,000 distinct CDR3 sequences, 26% seen once. The source of the sample is a study of T cell repertoires in cytomegalovirus infection. Across the study: Public TCR beta signatures indicated both CMV infection and matching HLA type. Points from the study as a whole: HLA-C-restricted CMV-specific TCR beta clonotypes prevailed in the ex vivo response.

The receptor was isolated from a human donor in good health (CMV status not recorded). Some clones in this sample may be carry-over from other donors' samples. Source material: PBMCs.

The CDR3 DNA is TGTGCCAGCAGCTTAGACGAGTTAGGGGGCACAGATACGCAGTATTTT. Its translation: CASSLDELGGTDTQYF. The V and J genes are TRBV7-2 and TRBJ2-3; maybe TRBD1 (5 bases). Germline V gene lookup returns CDR1 SGHTA and CDR2 FQGNSA. The V and J ends lost 1 base and 1 base respectively, with 12 bases between them. The CDR3 loop spans 16 amino acids. Based on the CDR3 plus reference TRBV7-2 and TRBJ2-3, the full variable domain is GAGVSQSPSNKVTEKGKDVELRCDPISGHTALYWYRQSLGQGLEFLIYFQGNSAPDKSGLPSDRFSAERTGGSVSTLTIQRTQQEDSAVYLCASSLDELGGTDTQYFGPGTRLTVL.